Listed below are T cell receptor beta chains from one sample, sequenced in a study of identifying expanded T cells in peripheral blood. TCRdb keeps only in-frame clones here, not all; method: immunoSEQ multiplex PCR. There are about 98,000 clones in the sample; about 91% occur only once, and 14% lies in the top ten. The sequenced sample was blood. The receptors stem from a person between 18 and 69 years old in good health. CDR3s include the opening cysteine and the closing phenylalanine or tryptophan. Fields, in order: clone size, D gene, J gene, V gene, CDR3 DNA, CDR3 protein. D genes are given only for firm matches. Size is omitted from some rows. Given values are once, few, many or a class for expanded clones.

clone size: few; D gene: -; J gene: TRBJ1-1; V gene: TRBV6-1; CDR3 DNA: TGTGCCAGCAGTGAAGGACAGAACACTGAAGCTTTCTTT; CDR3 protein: CASSEGQNTEAFF
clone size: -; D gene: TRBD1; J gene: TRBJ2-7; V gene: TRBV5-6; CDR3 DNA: TGTGCCAGCAGCTTGGCCGGACAGGGTTTTGACGAGCAGTACTTC; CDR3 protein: CASSLAGQGFDEQYF
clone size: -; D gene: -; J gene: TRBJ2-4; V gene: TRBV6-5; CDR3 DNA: TGTGCCAGCAGTTACTCGGGCAGCCGGGCCAAAAACATTCAGTACTTC; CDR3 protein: CASSYSGSRAKNIQYF
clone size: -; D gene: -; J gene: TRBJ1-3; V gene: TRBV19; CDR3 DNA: TGTGCCAGTAGGAAACAGGGAACTGGAAACACCATATATTTT; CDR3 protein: CASRKQGTGNTIYF
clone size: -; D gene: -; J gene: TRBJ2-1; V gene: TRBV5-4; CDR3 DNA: TGTGCCAGCAGCCAAGGCAATACAGGGTCCTACAATGAGCAGTTCTTC; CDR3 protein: CASSQGNTGSYNEQFF
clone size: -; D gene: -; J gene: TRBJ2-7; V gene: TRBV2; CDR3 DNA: TGTGCCAGCAGTGAACGGGACATCTACGAGCAGTACTTC; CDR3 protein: CASSERDIYEQYF
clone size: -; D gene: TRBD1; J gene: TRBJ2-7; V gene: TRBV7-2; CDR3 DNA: TGTGCCAGCAGCACTGCGCGACGGACAGGGGGCGAGCAGTACTTC; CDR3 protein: CASSTARRTGGEQYF
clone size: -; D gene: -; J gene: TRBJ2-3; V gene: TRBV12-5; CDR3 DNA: TGTGCTAGTGCTCAAACGGAGGGGACACTCCGACGCACAGATACGCAGTATTTT; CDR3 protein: CASAQTEGTLRRTDTQYF
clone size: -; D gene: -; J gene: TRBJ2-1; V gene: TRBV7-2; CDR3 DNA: TGTGCCAGCAGCTTAGAGGCCTACAATGAGCAGTTCTTC; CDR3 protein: CASSLEAYNEQFF
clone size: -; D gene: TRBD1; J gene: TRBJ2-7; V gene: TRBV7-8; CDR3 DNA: TGTGCCAGCAGCGGGATGGGCAGGGGGCACTCCGAGCAGTACTTC; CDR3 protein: CASSGMGRGHSEQYF
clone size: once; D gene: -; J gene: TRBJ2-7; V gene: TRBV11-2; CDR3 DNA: TGTGCCAGCAGCCCCGGACACGAGCAGTACTTC; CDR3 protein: CASSPGHEQYF
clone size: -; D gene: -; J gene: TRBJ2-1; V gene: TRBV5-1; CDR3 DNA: TGCGCCAGCACCGGACCGGGCCTAGGAAATGAGCAGTTCTTC; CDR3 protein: CASTGPGLGNEQFF
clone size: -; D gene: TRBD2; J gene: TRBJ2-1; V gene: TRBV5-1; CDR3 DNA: TGCGCCAGCAGCGTCGGGACTAGTATCGGCGAGCAGTTCTTC; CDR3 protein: CASSVGTSIGEQFF
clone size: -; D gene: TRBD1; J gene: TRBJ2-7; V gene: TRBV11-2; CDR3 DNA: TGTGCCAGCAGCACAGGGACAGGGGTGTACGAGCAGTACTTC; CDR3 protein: CASSTGTGVYEQYF
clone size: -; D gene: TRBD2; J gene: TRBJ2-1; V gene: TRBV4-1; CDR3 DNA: TGCGCCAGCAGCCAAGTCATAGCGGGGGGGTTCGGCGATGAGCAGTTCTTC; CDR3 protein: CASSQVIAGGFGDEQFF
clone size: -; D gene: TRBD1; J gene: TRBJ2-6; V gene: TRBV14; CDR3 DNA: TGTGCCAGCAGCCATACCGGGACAGCTAGCTCTGGGGCCAACGTCCTGACTTTC; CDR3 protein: CASSHTGTASSGANVLTF
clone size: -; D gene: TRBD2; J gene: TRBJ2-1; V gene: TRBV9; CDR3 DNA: TGTGCCAGCAGCGTAGGGAGCGGGAGATACTACAATGAGCAGTTCTTC; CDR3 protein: CASSVGSGRYYNEQFF
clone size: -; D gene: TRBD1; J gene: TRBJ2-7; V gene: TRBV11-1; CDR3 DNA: TGTGCCAGCAGCTGGGTACCGGGACAGGGCTACGAGCAGTACTTC; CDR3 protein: CASSWVPGQGYEQYF
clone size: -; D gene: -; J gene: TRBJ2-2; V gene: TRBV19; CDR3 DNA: TGTGCCAGTAGGGCTAGCGGGGAGCTGTTTTTT; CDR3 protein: CASRASGELFF
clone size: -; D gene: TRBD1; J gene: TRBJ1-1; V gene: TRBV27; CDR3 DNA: TGTGCCAGCATGGACAGGGGCGACACTGAAGCTTTCTTT; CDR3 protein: CASMDRGDTEAFF